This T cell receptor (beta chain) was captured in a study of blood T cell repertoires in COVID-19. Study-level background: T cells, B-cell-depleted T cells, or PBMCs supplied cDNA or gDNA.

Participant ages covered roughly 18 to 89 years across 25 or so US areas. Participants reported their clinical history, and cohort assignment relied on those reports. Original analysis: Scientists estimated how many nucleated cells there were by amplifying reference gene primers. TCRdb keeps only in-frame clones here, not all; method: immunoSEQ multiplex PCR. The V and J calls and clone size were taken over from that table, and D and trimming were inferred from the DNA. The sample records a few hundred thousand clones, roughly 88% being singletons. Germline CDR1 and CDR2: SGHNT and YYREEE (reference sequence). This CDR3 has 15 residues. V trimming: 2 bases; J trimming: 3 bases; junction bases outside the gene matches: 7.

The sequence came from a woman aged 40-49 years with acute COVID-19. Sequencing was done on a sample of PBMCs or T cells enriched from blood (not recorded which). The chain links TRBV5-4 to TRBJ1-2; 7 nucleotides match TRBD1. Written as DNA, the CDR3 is TGTGCCAGCAGCTTTGCCCTCGGGACAGACTATGGCTACACCTTC. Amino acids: CASSFALGTDYGYTF.